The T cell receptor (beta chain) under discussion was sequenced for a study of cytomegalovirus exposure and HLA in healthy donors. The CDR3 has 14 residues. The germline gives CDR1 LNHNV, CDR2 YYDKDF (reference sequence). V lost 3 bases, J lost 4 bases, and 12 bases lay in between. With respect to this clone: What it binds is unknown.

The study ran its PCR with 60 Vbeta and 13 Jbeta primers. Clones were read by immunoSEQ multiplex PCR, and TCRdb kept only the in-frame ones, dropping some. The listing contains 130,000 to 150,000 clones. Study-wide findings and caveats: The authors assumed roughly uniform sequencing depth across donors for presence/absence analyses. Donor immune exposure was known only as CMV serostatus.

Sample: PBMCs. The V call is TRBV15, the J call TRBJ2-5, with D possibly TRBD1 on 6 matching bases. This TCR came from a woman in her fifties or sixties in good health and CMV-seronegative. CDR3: CATSSWQGTETQYF. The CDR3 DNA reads TGTGCCACCAGCAGTTGGCAGGGGACAGAGACCCAGTACTTC.